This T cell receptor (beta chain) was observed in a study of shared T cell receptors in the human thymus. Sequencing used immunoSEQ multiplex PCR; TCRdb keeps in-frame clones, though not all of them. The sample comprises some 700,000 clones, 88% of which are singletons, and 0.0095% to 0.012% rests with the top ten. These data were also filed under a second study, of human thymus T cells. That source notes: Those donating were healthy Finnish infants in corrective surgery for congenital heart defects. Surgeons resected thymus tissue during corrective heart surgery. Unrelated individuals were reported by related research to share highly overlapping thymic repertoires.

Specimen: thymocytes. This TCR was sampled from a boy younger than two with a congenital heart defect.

CDR3: CASSETSQSTDTQYF. The CDR3 DNA reads as TGTGCCAGCAGTGAAACTAGCCAAAGCACAGATACGCAGTATTTT. The V and J genes are TRBV6-4 and TRBJ2-3; maybe TRBD2 (6 bases). CDR1 and CDR2 (germline): MRHNA, SNTAGT. The V end lost 3 bases, the J end lost 0 bases, and 10 bases lay between the germline ends. The CDR3 extends over 15 amino acids.